Listed below are T cell receptor beta chains from one sample, sequenced in a study of technical replicates of blood from a few donors. Sequenced by immunoSEQ multiplex PCR; TCRdb stores in-frame clones only, minus some. The repertoire holds about 69,000 clones, with around 90% as singletons. The sequenced sample consisted of PBMCs. These receptors were taken from a human donor in good health. Some clones in this sample may be carry-over from other donors' samples. Each CDR3 is given with its conserved first and last residue. D genes are given only for firm matches.

d_gene: TRBD1
v_gene: TRBV4-3
len: 15
CDR3aa: CASSQEGTGAEKLFF

d_gene: .
v_gene: TRBV5-1
len: 14
CDR3aa: CASSAGENTGELFF

d_gene: TRBD2
v_gene: TRBV14
len: 17
CDR3aa: CASSQGLLAGGHNEQFF

d_gene: TRBD1
v_gene: TRBV15
len: 14
CDR3aa: CATSSYRGFQPQHF

d_gene: .
v_gene: TRBV4-2
len: 17
CDR3aa: CASSQEPGGVSNQPQHF

d_gene: TRBD2
v_gene: TRBV27
len: 16
CDR3aa: CASSKGLVVSYNEQFF

d_gene: .
v_gene: TRBV7-9
len: 14
CDR3aa: CASTPEDITDTQYF

d_gene: TRBD1
v_gene: TRBV13
len: 12
CDR3aa: CASSPRDSEAFF

d_gene: TRBD1
v_gene: TRBV2
len: 16
CDR3aa: CASSEIDRGRGNTIYF

d_gene: .
v_gene: TRBV5-6
len: 18
CDR3aa: CASSSLTLGKGGGNTIYF

d_gene: .
v_gene: TRBV12-5
len: 15
CDR3aa: CASGPTGQIRNEQYF

d_gene: .
v_gene: TRBV18
len: 16
CDR3aa: CASSLRDTSSGNTIYF

d_gene: TRBD1
v_gene: TRBV4-1
len: 18
CDR3aa: CASSQADFLGTGYNEQFF

d_gene: .
v_gene: TRBV5-1
len: 15
CDR3aa: CASSRLGGGNQPQHF

d_gene: .
v_gene: TRBV5-4
len: 12
CDR3aa: CASQSPNRGYTF

d_gene: TRBD2
v_gene: TRBV4-1
len: 17
CDR3aa: CASSQDILAGTYNEQFF

d_gene: TRBD1
v_gene: TRBV5-1
len: 18
CDR3aa: CASSFGRRDRGYTGELFF

d_gene: TRBD1
v_gene: TRBV5-1
len: 13
CDR3aa: CASSSGTGMNAFF

d_gene: TRBD1
v_gene: TRBV5-1
len: 14
CDR3aa: CASRVSGTGGEQYF

d_gene: .
v_gene: TRBV7-9
len: 12
CDR3aa: CASNPGTLGYTF

d_gene: TRBD2
v_gene: TRBV4-2
len: 16
CDR3aa: CASSPPLAGGYNEQFF

d_gene: .
v_gene: TRBV7-2
len: 14
CDR3aa: CASSSGGSTDTQYF

d_gene: TRBD1
v_gene: TRBV6-1
len: 13
CDR3aa: CASRTGGRDGYTF

d_gene: .
v_gene: TRBV6-6
len: 14
CDR3aa: CASSYGGAGNEQFF

d_gene: .
v_gene: TRBV27
len: 15
CDR3aa: CASSRGRASYNEQFF

d_gene: TRBD2
v_gene: TRBV18
len: 17
CDR3aa: CASSPPLAGEIWETQYF

d_gene: .
v_gene: TRBV7-9
len: 13
CDR3aa: CASSADRPYEQYF

d_gene: .
v_gene: TRBV5-1
len: 14
CDR3aa: CASSLESSGNTIYF

d_gene: .
v_gene: TRBV7-8
len: 15
CDR3aa: CASSDPGGGGGEQFF